This T cell receptor (beta chain) was sequenced during a study of T cell changes during pregnancy in multiple sclerosis (dated by TCRdb to between 2018 and 2021). Describing the broader study: Changes in the T cell repertoire over the course of pregnancy were examined in this study in women with multiple sclerosis.

Looking up the germline V gene yields CDR1 MRHNA and CDR2 SNTAGT. From its cysteine to its phenylalanine, the CDR3 spans 16 amino acids. The only DNA kept is the CDR3, 48 bases in frame from the first base. From V the trimming removes 10 bases and from J it removes 7 bases, while the gene matches leave 14 bases of the junction unaccounted for. Libraries were made using the immunoSEQ multiplex PCR assay. TCRdb re-hosts the immuneACCESS table, in-frame sequences only. Its copies lack some clones; in the studies checked, an unresolved V gene accounts for under half of them, and the cause for the rest is not known. The sample table records around 80,000 clones; about 92% of these occur just once. Over 1.3% of the sample is held by the ten biggest clonotypes. This clone has just one count. Its specific antigen is unknown. No qualities accompany the bases; no much larger clone lies one base away.

The sequences come from peripheral blood, collected before pregnancy. The chain links TRBV6-4 with TRBJ2-2, with 11 bases aligning to TRBD1. The receptor was derived from a female donor with multiple sclerosis, enrolled in a pregnancy study. At the DNA level, the sequence is TGTGCCACCTCCGACGGGGGACAGGGGGGCATCGGGGAGCTGTTTTTT. Its translation reads: CATSDGGQGGIGELFF.